This record looks at one T cell receptor (beta chain) sequence and its context. Method: immunoSEQ multiplex PCR; TCRdb's copy keeps in-frame clones and lacks some. The table shows some 310,000 clones, with 80% occurring only once. These data are taken from a study of cytotoxic CD8 clonotypes in ibrutinib-treated CLL. Across the whole study: There were, on average, about 250,000 productive templates and 85,000 to 95,000 productive rearrangements per sample.

V dropped 3 bases and J dropped 4; count of bases not matched to a gene: 5. This CDR3 region has 14 residues. CDR1 MNHEY and CDR2 SVGAGI come from the germline V gene. Here the sequenced sample was PBMCs, taken before ibrutinib treatment. J is TRBJ2-5 and V is TRBV6-5; TRBD1 matches at 7 bases. The TCR sequence derives from a human donor with chronic lymphocytic leukemia. This chain's CDR3 is CASSYQQGRETQYF. Here the CDR3 DNA reads TGTGCCAGCAGTTATCAACAGGGGCGAGAGACCCAGTACTTC.